This note documents a single T cell receptor beta chain sequence. Primers used in a second PCR of roughly 7 to 12 cycles were a sample-barcoded 5' primer and a J-beta primer mix. TCRdb processed the 5' RACE reads anew with MiXCR; each CDR3 protein has one entry. The table has around 990,000 distinct CDR3 sequences, around 25% seen once. This record comes from a study of blood T cells in healthy people across ages. Germline assignment: CDR1 LNHDA and CDR2 SQIVND (reference sequence). CDR3 length equals 16 residues. V gave up 6 bases and J gave up 2 bases, with 20 bases separating them. This same sample was also taken into another study, of T cells of mothers and their children.

The sample comprised blood. This clonotype originated in a girl aged 2 to 9 in good health. The chain couples TRBV19 to TRBJ2-7; tentative D call: TRBD2 (6 bases). The CDR3 sequence: CASSNQIPGLAYEQYF. The CDR3 bases are TGTGCCAGTAGCAATCAAATTCCGGGACTGGCCTACGAGCAGTACTTC.